These 24 T cell receptor beta chains share one sample of origin, sequenced in a study of cytomegalovirus exposure and HLA in healthy donors. Use of 60 Vbeta and 13 Jbeta primers characterized the PCR. Method: immunoSEQ multiplex PCR; TCRdb's copy keeps in-frame clones and lacks some. The table records about 180,000 clones, about two thirds of them present only once. The sample taken for sequencing was PBMCs. These receptor sequences come from a human donor in good health.

The CDR3 bases are TGTGCTAGTGGTTTGGTACTGGGGGGCACTGAAGCTTTCTTT. Amino acid sequence: CASGLVLGGTEAFF. The rearrangement links TRBV12-5 to TRBJ1-1; D perhaps matches TRBD1 (5 bases). The V end lost 0 bases, the J end lost 4 bases, and 9 bases lay between the germline ends. In germline, CDR1 is LGHNT, CDR2 FRNRAP. This CDR3 is built from 14 residues. Combining the CDR3 with reference TRBV12-5 and TRBJ1-1 gives the whole variable domain DARVTQTPRHKVTEMGQEVTMRCQPILGHNTVFWYRQTMMQGLELLAYFRNRAPLDDSGMPKDRFSAEMPDATLATLKIQPSEPRDSAVYFCASGLVLGGTEAFFGQGTRLTVV.

The V call is TRBV19, the J call TRBJ1-1, with 7 bases fitting TRBD1. CDR3 size: 12 residues. Per the germline V gene, CDR1 is LNHDA and CDR2 is SQIVND (reference sequence). J lost 8 bases, V lost 8 bases, and 8 bases had no gene match. CDR3 in amino acids: CASEQTGFEAFF. The DNA for the CDR3 is TGTGCCAGTGAACAGACAGGGTTCGAAGCTTTCTTT. Filled out from reference TRBV19 and TRBJ1-1, the complete variable domain reads DGGITQSPKYLFRKEGQNVTLSCEQNLNHDAMYWYRQDPGQGLRLIYYSQIVNDFQKGDIAEGYSVSREKKESFPLTVTSAQKNPTAFYLCASEQTGFEAFFGQGTRLTVV.

The chain combines TRBV19 with TRBJ2-3; D remains ambiguous. Trimming left V 1 base short and J 4 bases short, with 3 bases between. The V gene's germline CDR1 is LNHDA and CDR2 SQIVND (reference sequence). This CDR3 contains 12 residues. The CDR3: CASSIVADTQYF. The CDR3 DNA reads as TGTGCCAGTAGTATAGTCGCAGATACGCAGTATTTT.

This clone was counted only a few times. The rearrangement joins TRBV11-2 to TRBJ1-3; D is possibly TRBD1 (6 bases). V lost 6 bases and J 0 bases, leaving 15 bases between the germline ends. Per germline, CDR1 SGHAT and CDR2 FQNNGV. The CDR3 is 16 residues long. The CDR3 reads CASSPLTGRSGNTIYF. The CDR3 nucleotides are TGTGCCAGCAGTCCCCTGACAGGCCGCTCTGGAAACACCATATATTTT.

This sequence joins TRBV15 and TRBJ2-7; no clear D gene. Germline V gene sequence: CDR1 LNHNV, CDR2 YYDKDF (reference sequence). The CDR3 has 15 residues. V was cut by 0 bases and J by 4 bases, with 13 bases left in between. The CDR3 nucleotides read TGTGCCACCAGCAGAGATCTCCTTTACGGGTACGAGCAGTACTTC. Residues: CATSRDLLYGYEQYF.

The gene calls are TRBV15 and TRBJ1-5; 8 nucleotides match TRBD1. J was trimmed by 5 bases and V by 5 bases; bases with no gene match: 8. From germline, CDR1 is LNHNV and CDR2 YYDKDF (reference sequence). This CDR3 spans 15 amino acids. The CDR3 here is CATSSSTGDYQPQHF. The CDR3 bases are TGTGCCACCAGCTCATCGACAGGGGATTATCAGCCCCAGCATTTT.

The chain employs TRBV10-1 and TRBJ2-4; 8 bases match TRBD2. The J segment lost 0 bases and the V segment lost 5 bases, leaving 6 bases of the junction unmatched. Germline values: CDR1 WNHNN, CDR2 SYGVQD (reference sequence). There are 16 residues in the CDR3. The CDR3 is CASSLLAAVAKNIQYF. The CDR3 bases are TGCGCCAGCAGTTTACTAGCGGCTGTAGCCAAAAACATTCAGTACTTC.

This clone was detected only a few times. J is TRBJ2-3 and V is TRBV5-6; D may be TRBD1 (5 bases). Germline V gene data show CDR1 as SGHDT and CDR2 as YYEEEE. Trimming stripped 5 bases from V and 3 bases from J, with 16 bases between. CDR3 length: 15 amino acids. This chain's CDR3 is CASSRIRARTDTQYF. Here the CDR3 DNA reads TGTGCCAGCAGTCGTATCAGGGCGAGGACAGATACGCAGTATTTT. Full variable domain (rest looked up from reference TRBV5-6 and TRBJ2-3): DAGVTQSPTHLIKTRGQQVTLRCSPKSGHDTVSWYQQALGQGPQFIFQYYEEEERQRGNFPDRFSGHQFPNYSSELNVNALLLGDSALYLCASSRIRARTDTQYFGPGTRLTVL.

The chain uses TRBV7-9 and TRBJ1-1, with 7 nucleotides matching TRBD1. Per germline, CDR1 SEHNR and CDR2 FQNEAQ (reference sequence). The CDR3 extends over 12 amino acids. The V gene end was trimmed by 1 base and the J gene end by 12 bases; junction bases not matched to a gene: 5. The CDR3 protein is CASSLGDSVPFF. The DNA of the CDR3 is TGTGCCAGCAGCTTAGGGGACAGTGTTCCTTTCTTT.

The sample holds a few counts of this clone. The rearrangement uses TRBV29-1 and TRBJ2-3; 8 bases line up with TRBD2. Per the germline V gene, CDR1 is SQVTM and CDR2 is ANQGSEA. The CDR3 consists of 16 residues. Trimming cost V 4 bases and J 6 bases; bases outside gene matches: 15. As DNA, the CDR3 is TGCAGCGTTGTTGGGGTGATAGCGGGGACGGGGGATACGCAGTATTTT. Amino acids: CSVVGVIAGTGDTQYF.

This clone was counted between two and nine times. V and J are TRBV25-1 and TRBJ1-1, with D possibly TRBD1 on 6 matching bases. Trimming removed 1 base at V and 1 base at J, with 7 bases between. In germline, CDR1 is MGHDK, CDR2 SYGVNS. CDR3 length equals 14 residues. The CDR3, as DNA: TGTGCCAGCAGTGAATGGGGGCGGAACACTGAAGCTTTCTTT. This encodes CASSEWGRNTEAFF. The full variable domain, its missing parts supplied by reference TRBV25-1 and TRBJ1-1, is EADIYQTPRYLVIGTGKKITLECSQTMGHDKMYWYQQDPGMELHLIHYSYGVNSTEKGDLSSESTVSRIRTEHFPLTLESARPSHTSQYLCASSEWGRNTEAFFGQGTRLTVV.

The chain uses TRBV30 and TRBJ2-1, with 11 bases identical to TRBD2. The germline gives CDR1 GTSNPN, CDR2 SVGIG (reference sequence). The CDR3 consists of 13 residues. The ends lost 7 bases at V and 3 bases at J; junction bases unmatched: 2. The DNA of the CDR3 is TGTGCCTTCACTAGCGGGGGCTACAATGAGCAGTTCTTC. Residues: CAFTSGGYNEQFF. The whole variable domain, filled in from reference TRBV30 and TRBJ2-1, reads SQTIHQWPATLVQPVGSPLSLECTVEGTSNPNLYWYRQAAGRGLQLLFYSVGIGQISSEVPQNLSASRPQDRQFILSSKKLLLSDSGFYLCAFTSGGYNEQFFGPGTRLTVL.

The rearrangement uses TRBV6-5 and TRBJ2-7; D is uncertain. CDR1 is MNHEY and CDR2 is SVGAGI in the germline V gene. The CDR3 runs to 14 residues. V shed 2 bases and J shed 1 base, with 9 bases lying between them. CDR3 loop: CASSYTANSYEQYF. The CDR3, as DNA: TGTGCCAGCAGTTACACAGCCAATTCCTACGAGCAGTACTTC.

This clone has a single count. The chain couples TRBV5-4 to TRBJ1-3, with D perhaps matching TRBD1 (6 bases). The CDR3 extends over 14 amino acids. The germline V gene encodes CDR1 SGHNT and CDR2 YYREEE (reference sequence). The V end lost 4 bases, the J end lost 3 bases, and 11 bases lay between the germline ends. The chain's CDR3 is CASSPRGVGNTIYF. The CDR3 region has the DNA TGTGCCAGCAGCCCCAGGGGTGTTGGAAACACCATATATTTT.

The rearrangement uses TRBV5-6 and TRBJ1-6, with 7 positions matching TRBD1. With 4 bases clipped from V and 7 bases from J, the junction kept 8 bases outside the gene matches. CDR1 is SGHDT, CDR2 YYEEEE, per germline. The CDR3 contains 15 residues. DNA of the CDR3: TGTGCCAGCAGCCCAACAGGGACAGTAAATTCACCCCTCCACTTT. This sequence encodes CASSPTGTVNSPLHF.

The gene calls are TRBV5-1 and TRBJ2-1, with a tentative D call TRBD1 (5 bases). The CDR3 spans 12 residues. Germline CDR1 reads SGHRS; CDR2 reads YFSETQ. V shed 4 bases and J shed 9 bases, with 11 bases lying between them. The CDR3 spells CASSPWGSEQFF. The CDR3 DNA follows: TGCGCCAGCAGCCCCTGGGGCAGTGAGCAGTTCTTC. The entire variable domain, with the rest obtained from reference TRBV5-1 and TRBJ2-1, is as follows: KAGVTQTPRYLIKTRGQQVTLSCSPISGHRSVSWYQQTPGQGLQFLFEYFSETQRNKGNFPGRFSGRQFSNSRSEMNVSTLELGDSALYLCASSPWGSEQFFGPGTRLTVL.

V usage is TRBV6-1 and J usage is TRBJ1-2; D not resolved. Trimming stripped 7 bases from V and 0 bases from J, with 9 bases between. The V gene's germline CDR1 is MNHNS and CDR2 SASEGT. The CDR3 length is 13 residues. Here the CDR3 reads CASTLDSNYGYTF. CDR3 DNA: TGTGCCAGCACCCTAGACTCTAACTATGGCTACACCTTC.

The chain has TRBV4-3 and TRBJ1-5; maybe TRBD1 (6 bases). Germline CDR1 reads LGHNA; CDR2 reads YSLEER. Trimming left V 0 bases short and J 4 bases short, with 13 bases between. This CDR3 has 16 amino acids. CDR3 coding DNA: TGCGCCAGCAGCCAAGAGCCCAGGGGAGGGAATCAGCCCCAGCATTTT. Translation: CASSQEPRGGNQPQHF.

The rearrangement joins TRBV7-3 to TRBJ2-5, with 8 positions matching TRBD2. Germline V gene sequence: CDR1 SGHTA, CDR2 FQGTGA. The CDR3 runs 16 residues. J lost 5 bases, V lost 5 bases, and 13 bases had no gene match. CDR3 residues: CASSPSAGAGEETQYF. The CDR3 DNA is TGTGCCAGCAGCCCGTCAGCGGGGGCCGGTGAGGAGACCCAGTACTTC. The entire variable domain, with the rest obtained from reference TRBV7-3 and TRBJ2-5, is as follows: GAGVSQTPSNKVTEKGKYVELRCDPISGHTALYWYRQSLGQGPEFLIYFQGTGAADDSGLPNDRFFAVRPEGSVSTLKIQRTERGDSAVYLCASSPSAGAGEETQYFGPGTRLLVL.

This clone was recorded only once. J is TRBJ1-1 and V is TRBV13; D possibly corresponds to TRBD1 (5 bases). V lost 0 bases to trimming and J lost 8 bases, with 10 bases between them. Per germline, CDR1 PRHDT and CDR2 FYEKMQ (reference sequence). The length of the CDR3 is 13 residues. CDR3 residues: CASSLGRGVEAFF. CDR3 sequence (DNA): TGTGCCAGCAGCTTAGGTCGGGGGGTCGAAGCTTTCTTT.

The chain couples TRBV27 to TRBJ1-1, with TRBD1 matching over 8 bases. V dropped 2 bases and J dropped 4; count of bases not matched to a gene: 3. The V gene's germline CDR1 is MNHEY and CDR2 SMNVEV (reference sequence). The CDR3 has 14 residues. CDR3 sequence reads: CASSLTGGGTEAFF. CDR3 nucleotide sequence: TGTGCCAGCAGTTTAACAGGGGGGGGCACTGAAGCTTTCTTT.

The chain has TRBV9 and TRBJ1-1, with a tentative D call TRBD1 (5 bases). CDR1 and CDR2 (germline): SGDLS, YYNGEE. Trimming removed 4 bases at V and 1 base at J, with 11 bases between. The CDR3 is 14 residues long. CDR3 sequence (DNA): TGTGCCAGCAGCCGAGGCGACAGGAACACTGAAGCTTTCTTT. It specifies CASSRGDRNTEAFF. The full variable domain, with the rest looked up from reference TRBV9 and TRBJ1-1, is DSGVTQTPKHLITATGQRVTLRCSPRSGDLSVYWYQQSLDQGLQFLIQYYNGEERAKGNILERFSAQQFPDLHSELNLSSLELGDSALYFCASSRGDRNTEAFFGQGTRLTVV.

This sequence joins TRBV6-1 and TRBJ1-2, with TRBD1 matching over 8 bases. With 1 base clipped from V and 13 bases from J, the junction kept 8 bases outside the gene matches. The CDR3 sequence is 13 residues long. Germline values: CDR1 MNHNS, CDR2 SASEGT. CDR3 sequence: CASSEVRTGSCTF. CDR3 in DNA: TGTGCCAGCAGTGAAGTAAGGACAGGGTCATGCACCTTC.

The sample holds a few counts of this clone. This chain's CDR3 is CASSLLGGESNQPQHF. The CDR3 DNA follows: TGTGCCAGCAGTTTATTAGGGGGAGAGAGCAATCAGCCCCAGCATTTT. The V call is TRBV27, the J call TRBJ1-5; tentatively, D is TRBD1 (6 bases). Trimming removed 1 base from V and 1 base from J, with 11 bases in between. Germline V gene sequence: CDR1 MNHEY, CDR2 SMNVEV (reference sequence). The CDR3 runs 16 residues.